The sequence of this T cell receptor beta chain was determined in a study of T cells in Graves' hyperthyroidism and ophthalmopathy. Findings and caveats of the study: The model anticipated ophthalmopathy a median about six months pre-onset.

This CDR3 is built from 13 residues. Trimming pared 4 bases from V and 4 bases from J, leaving 9 bases between. Germline CDR1 SGDLS, CDR2 YYNGEE. Amplified TCR beta CDR3 regions came from RNA transcripts. First-round RT-PCR with HTBI primers amplified the TCR CDR3 region. From the multiplex PCR reads, TCRdb called clonotypes with MiXCR, one entry per CDR3 protein. Altogether under 400,000 distinct CDR3 sequences are present, roughly 25% being singletons, with the ten largest covering roughly 70%. Graves' hyperthyroidism without ophthalmopathy progression within 18 months was termed stable. Based on clinical symptoms, serum thyroxine and TRAb, thyroid ultrasound and orbital computed tomography, diagnoses were reached. As for this clonotype: Its target is unknown.

This clonotype was obtained from a man aged 50-60 years with Graves' hyperthyroidism. Sequenced material: blood. The chain employs TRBV9 and TRBJ2-1; unclear D gene. The CDR3: CASSPRVYNEQFF. Written as DNA, the CDR3 is TGTGCCAGCAGCCCCAGAGTATACAATGAGCAGTTCTTC.